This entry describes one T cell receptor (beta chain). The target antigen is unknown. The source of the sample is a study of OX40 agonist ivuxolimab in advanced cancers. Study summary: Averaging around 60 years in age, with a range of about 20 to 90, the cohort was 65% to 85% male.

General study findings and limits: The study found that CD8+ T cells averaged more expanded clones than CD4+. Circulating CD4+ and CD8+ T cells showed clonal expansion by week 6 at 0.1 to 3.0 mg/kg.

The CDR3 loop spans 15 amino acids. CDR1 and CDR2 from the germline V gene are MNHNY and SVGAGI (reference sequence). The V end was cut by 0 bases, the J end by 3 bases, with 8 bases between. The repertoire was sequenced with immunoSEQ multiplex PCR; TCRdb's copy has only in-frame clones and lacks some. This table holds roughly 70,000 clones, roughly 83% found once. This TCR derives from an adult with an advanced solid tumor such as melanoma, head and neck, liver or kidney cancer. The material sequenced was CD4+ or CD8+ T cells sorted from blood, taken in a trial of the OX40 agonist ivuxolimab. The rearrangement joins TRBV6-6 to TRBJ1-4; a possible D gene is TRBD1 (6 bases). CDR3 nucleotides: TGTGCCAGCAGTTACTCGGGGGCAGCTAATGAAAAACTGTTTTTT. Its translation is CASSYSGAANEKLFF.